The following is a T cell receptor (beta chain) sequence with its context. Its specific antigen is unknown. Base quality data are lacking; no much larger clone is found one base away. These data belong to a study of beta chain features in type 1 diabetes listed by TCRdb under 2018. Notes on the research overall: No differences in mean age, gender distribution, total cell number or subset yield were found between patients and healthy donors. A total of around 110,000,000 sorted cells were examined across all samples, and RNA yield correlated strongly with the number of cells per subset. The study compared TCRB repertoires of sorted circulating CD4+ T cell subsets between recently diagnosed type 1 diabetes patients and matched healthy donors. Whereas all 30 or so donors provided naive and central memory subsets, regulatory and stem cell-like memory subsets were isolated from just 8 patients and about eight healthy donors. The study at large found these results: Because small numbers of individuals were included in the HLA sub-analyses, any influence of HLA type on TCRB rearrangement was left unresolved. PCR might favor shorter templates, but patient and control samples were amplified and corrected together, so any skew would affect both groups equally. At VDJ recombination sites, type 1 diabetes patients had fewer insertions and more deleted nucleotides, which implies abnormalities in thymic rearrangement. A moderate but significant shortening of TCRB CDR3 length was observed in type 1 diabetes patients in all four CD4+ subsets. Sequencing cDNA rather than genomic DNA could over-represent highly expressing activated cells, although activation and CD3 levels did not differ between groups. Naive, central memory and regulatory TCRB repertoires appeared to be more similar among patients than among healthy donors.

The High Capacity cDNA Reverse Transcription Kit was used to reverse transcribe all of the isolated RNA, meaning that expressed TCRB transcripts were what got sequenced. Naive, central memory and regulatory T cell samples underwent deep immunoSEQ sequencing, averaging around 3.9 million total reads per sample. After sorted cells were lysed in RLT buffer, RNA was extracted with DNase-treated RNeasy Micro or Mini kits, with the choice depending on cell number. Each cell subset was processed on its own to prevent cross-contamination, while patient and healthy donor samples were processed together. The immunoSEQ multiplex PCR was used to amplify TCRB sequences from cDNA, yielding 87-bp fragments that span the CDR3 region. Sequencing of the amplicons was performed on the Illumina HiSeq platform. The study's processing was this. Synthetic template baselines were used to correct PCR bias computationally, reads within Hamming distance 2 were collapsed, and singletons that could not be merged were discarded. Reads were aligned to IMGT to assign V, D and J genes, CDR3 length, and insertions or deletions at six rearrangement sites. Within each subset, clonotype counts were normalized to sorted cell number, and only after that were true diversity and Gini coefficients computed with the tcR R package. The overlap coefficient, calculated on TCRB nucleotide sequences, was used to measure repertoire sharing. Sourced from immuneACCESS, this table was stored by TCRdb with only in-frame sequences that have V and J called. A share of the clones is absent; for the studies checked, an unresolved V gene accounts for under half, and the remainder has no known explanation. That table supplies the V and J calls and clone size; D and trimming were determined from the DNA. The sample records about 150,000 clones, roughly 50% of which are singletons. Jointly, the top ten make up over 0.4% of the sample.

V and J are trimmed by 2 bases and 7 bases, and the gene matches miss 12 bases of the junction. The CDR3 starts with the cysteine, ends with the phenylalanine, and has 17 residues. Just CDR3 DNA is preserved here, 51 bases in frame from base 1. The germline V gene gives CDR1 as LGHNA and CDR2 as YSLEER. From each donor, a single peripheral blood sample of 100 to 150 mL on average was drawn into heparinised tubes. A BD FACSAria II and a panel including CD45RO, CCR7, CD25, CD127, CD95 and CD27 were used to sort naive, central memory, regulatory and stem cell-like memory CD4+ T cells. All sorted populations exceeded 95% purity. Right away, PBMCs were isolated by Lymphoprep density gradient centrifugation and were stained directly, with no culture step. To minimize batch effects, samples were stained and sorted in pairs, one healthy donor with one patient per experiment.

The source material was Tregs from blood. The sample's cell subset or site, from its label and the paper: regulatory CD4+ T cells. The clonotype was recovered from a man aged 18 to 30 in good health. The V and J segments used are TRBV4-3 and TRBJ2-1; a stretch of 9 junction bases matches TRBD2. The CDR3 loop reads CASSQRFTGLASNEQFF. The sequence in DNA is TGCGCCAGCAGCCAAAGGTTTACAGGACTAGCGTCTAATGAGCAGTTCTTC.